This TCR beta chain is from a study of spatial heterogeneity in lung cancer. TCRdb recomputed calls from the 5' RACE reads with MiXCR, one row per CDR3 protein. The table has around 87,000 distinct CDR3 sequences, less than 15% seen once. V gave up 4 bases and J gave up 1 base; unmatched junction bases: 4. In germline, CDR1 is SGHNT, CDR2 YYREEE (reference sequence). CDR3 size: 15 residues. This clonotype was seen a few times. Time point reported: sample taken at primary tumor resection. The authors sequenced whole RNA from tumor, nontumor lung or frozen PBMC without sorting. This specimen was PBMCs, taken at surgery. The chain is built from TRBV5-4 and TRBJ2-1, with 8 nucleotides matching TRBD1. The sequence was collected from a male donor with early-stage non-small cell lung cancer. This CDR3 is CASSLTGDSYNEQFF. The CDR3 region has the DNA TGTGCCAGCAGCCTGACAGGGGATTCCTACAATGAGCAGTTCTTC. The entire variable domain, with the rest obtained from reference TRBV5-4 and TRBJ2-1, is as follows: ETGVTQSPTHLIKTRGQQVTLRCSSQSGHNTVSWYQQALGQGPQFIFQYYREEENGRGNFPPRFSGLQFPNYSSELNVNALELDDSALYLCASSLTGDSYNEQFFGPGTRLTVL.